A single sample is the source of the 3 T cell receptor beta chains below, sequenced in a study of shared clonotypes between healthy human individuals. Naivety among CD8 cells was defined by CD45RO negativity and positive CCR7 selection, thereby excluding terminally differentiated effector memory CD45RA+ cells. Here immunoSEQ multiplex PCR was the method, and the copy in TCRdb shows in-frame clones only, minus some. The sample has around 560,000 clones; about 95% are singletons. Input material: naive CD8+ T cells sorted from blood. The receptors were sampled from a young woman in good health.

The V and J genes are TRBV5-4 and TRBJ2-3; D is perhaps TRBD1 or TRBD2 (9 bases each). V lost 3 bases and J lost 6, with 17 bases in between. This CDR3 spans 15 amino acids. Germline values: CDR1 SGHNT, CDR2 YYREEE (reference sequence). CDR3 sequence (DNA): TGTGCCAGCAGCTACGCTAGCGGGACAGGGGATACGCAGTATTTT. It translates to CASSYASGTGDTQYF.

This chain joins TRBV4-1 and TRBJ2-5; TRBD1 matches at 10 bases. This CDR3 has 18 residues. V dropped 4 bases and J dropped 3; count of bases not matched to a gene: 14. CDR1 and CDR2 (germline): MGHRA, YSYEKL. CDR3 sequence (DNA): TGCGCCAGCAGCCCAAACCCCTCTGGACAGGGGGGAGAAGAGACCCAGTACTTC. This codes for CASSPNPSGQGGEETQYF.

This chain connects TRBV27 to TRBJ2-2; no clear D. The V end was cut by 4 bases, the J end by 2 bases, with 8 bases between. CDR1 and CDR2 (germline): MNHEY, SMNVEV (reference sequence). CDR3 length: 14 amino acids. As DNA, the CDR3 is TGTGCCAGCAGTTCTTCTAGAAACACCGGGGAGCTGTTTTTT. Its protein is CASSSSRNTGELFF.